This entry is about one TCR beta chain. Germline CDR1 reads MNHEY; CDR2 reads SMNVEV (reference sequence). The V gene end was trimmed by 5 bases and the J gene end by 2 bases; junction bases not matched to a gene: 5. This CDR3 region has 15 residues. This specimen comes from a study of blood T cell repertoires in COVID-19. At the level of the study: The analysed material was cDNA or gDNA that came from T cells, B-cell-depleted T cells, or PBMCs.

The assay was immunoSEQ multiplex PCR, and TCRdb's table has in-frame clones only and misses some. This repertoire shows 250,000 or so clones, 83% found once; its top ten account for roughly 5%. The sequence was collected from a human donor in a cohort sampled during active COVID-19. The rearrangement joins TRBV27 to TRBJ2-7, with TRBD1 matching 11 bases. Sequences were obtained from peripheral blood. The DNA of the CDR3 is TGTGCCAGCAGTCCGGGACAGGGGGGAACCTACGAGCAGTACTTC. The encoded protein is CASSPGQGGTYEQYF.